Listed below are T cell receptor beta chains from one sample, sequenced in a study of T cell changes during pregnancy in multiple sclerosis. Sequencing was performed with immunoSEQ multiplex PCR; in TCRdb, only in-frame clones are kept and a portion is missing. The table lists just under 70,000 clones, roughly nine tenths of them singletons. This sample comprised peripheral blood, obtained in the second trimester of pregnancy. These receptors all come from a female donor with multiple sclerosis, enrolled in a pregnancy study. The CDR3 runs from the conserved cysteine through the conserved F or W. Fields, in order: J gene, D gene, clone size, V gene, CDR3 length, CDR3 DNA, CDR3 protein. A D gene is named only where the DNA matches it firmly. A clone size is listed for some rows: how often the clone was seen (once, few, many), or a class if it is expanded.

TRBJ1-5	TRBD1	-	TRBV19	16	TGTGCCAGTAGTGGGGACAGGTTGGATAGCAATCAGCCCCAGCATTTT	CASSGDRLDSNQPQHF
TRBJ2-7	-	-	TRBV6-5	13	TGTGCCAGCAGTGCTAGCTTTTTGGGGGAGCAGTACTTC	CASSASFLGEQYF
TRBJ1-2	TRBD1	once	TRBV29-1	12	TGCAGCGAAACCGGGACAGCACATGGCTACACCTTC	CSETGTAHGYTF
TRBJ2-6	-	-	TRBV19	14	TGTGCCAGTAGTATAGCAGGGGGGGCCAACGTCCTGACTTTC	CASSIAGGANVLTF
TRBJ2-1	-	-	TRBV29-1	12	TGCAGCGTCCTTAAGACAGGCTATGAGCAGTTCTTC	CSVLKTGYEQFF
TRBJ1-1	-	-	TRBV7-3	14	TGTGCCAGCAGCTTAATCGGCGGGGGCACTGAAGCTTTCTTT	CASSLIGGGTEAFF
TRBJ2-1	-	-	TRBV6-4	14	TGTGCCAGCAGTGACTCGACAACCTACAATGAGCAGTTCTTC	CASSDSTTYNEQFF
TRBJ2-7	TRBD2	-	TRBV7-2	15	TGTGCCAGCACCCTTTCTAGCGGGGGGAGGTACGAGCAGTACTTC	CASTLSSGGRYEQYF
TRBJ2-1	-	-	TRBV14	16	TGTGCCAGCAGCCAAGAAACAGGTCTCGGGGGCAATGAGCAGTTCTTC	CASSQETGLGGNEQFF
TRBJ2-7	TRBD1	-	TRBV6-6	14	TGTGCCAGCCGGGACAGGGGGCGATCCTACGAGCAGTACTTC	CASRDRGRSYEQYF
TRBJ2-7	TRBD1	-	TRBV19	13	TGTGCCACCCGAATGACAGGGGGCAATGAGCAGTACTTC	CATRMTGGNEQYF
TRBJ2-5	TRBD2	once	TRBV7-9	15	TGTGCCAGCAGCTGGGGCGGGAGATTTCAAGAGACCCAGTACTTC	CASSWGGRFQETQYF
TRBJ2-3	TRBD2	-	TRBV5-1	17	TGCGCCAGCAGCTTGGCCGGCGGACTAGGGGACACAGATACGCAGTATTTT	CASSLAGGLGDTDTQYF
TRBJ2-7	TRBD1	-	TRBV27	16	TGTGCCAGCAGTTTAAGGGCCGGGACAGGGTTAAACGAGCAGTACTTC	CASSLRAGTGLNEQYF
TRBJ2-5	-	once	TRBV7-3	15	TGTGCCAGCAGCTCCGGGACATCCTACCAAGAGACCCAGTACTTC	CASSSGTSYQETQYF
TRBJ2-2	-	-	TRBV7-7	14	TGTGCTAGCAGCTTAGAGGTGGGCTCCGGGGAGCTGTTTTTT	CASSLEVGSGELFF
TRBJ2-3	TRBD2	-	TRBV4-3	16	TGCGCCAGCAGCCAAGAGGCTAGCGGGGGATTAGATACGCAGTATTTT	CASSQEASGGLDTQYF
TRBJ2-5	-	-	TRBV12-5	15	TGTGCTAGTGCCGAGTCCATACAGGGCCAAGAGACCCAGTACTTC	CASAESIQGQETQYF
TRBJ1-4	-	-	TRBV10-3	15	TGTGCCATCAGGGCCGGGACACCAACTAATGAAAAACTGTTTTTT	CAIRAGTPTNEKLFF
TRBJ1-5	-	-	TRBV25-1	12	TGTGCCAGTTCGGTCAGCAATCAGCCCCAGCATTTT	CASSVSNQPQHF
TRBJ2-5	-	once	TRBV7-3	15	TGTGCCAGCAGCCAAAAAGTCTATCCCCAAGAGACCCAGTACTTC	CASSQKVYPQETQYF
TRBJ2-1	TRBD1	-	TRBV2	15	TGTGCCAGCAGTGAAGCGGTGGCAGGGGGTAGTGAGCAGTTCTTC	CASSEAVAGGSEQFF
TRBJ1-1	-	-	TRBV4-1	13	TGCGCCAGCAGCCCCCAGGGAAACACTGAAGCTTTCTTT	CASSPQGNTEAFF
TRBJ1-1	TRBD1	-	TRBV7-8	15	TGTGCCAGCAGCTATAGAGGGGGCTCGGACACTGAAGCTTTCTTT	CASSYRGGSDTEAFF
TRBJ2-7	-	once	TRBV5-1	15	TGCGCCAGCAGCCGACCCCGGACGGGGTTCTACGAGCAGTACTTC	CASSRPRTGFYEQYF
TRBJ1-1	-	-	TRBV7-3	14	TGTGCCAGCGGGAGGGGGGCCGGGGACACTGAAGCTTTCTTT	CASGRGAGDTEAFF
TRBJ1-2	-	-	TRBV5-1	16	TGCGCCAGCAGCTTTGGCCAGGGGAAAACTAACTATGGCTACACCTTC	CASSFGQGKTNYGYTF
TRBJ2-7	-	-	TRBV6-1	10	TGTGCCAGCCAGGCCTACGAGCAGTACTTC	CASQAYEQYF
TRBJ1-2	TRBD1	few	TRBV2	15	TGTGCCAGCAGTGAAGCGCGGTCAGGGGGGAGTGGCTACACCTTC	CASSEARSGGSGYTF
TRBJ2-7	TRBD1	-	TRBV9	14	TGTGCCAGCAGCCCCCCCGGACAGGGGTACGAGCAGTACTTC	CASSPPGQGYEQYF
TRBJ1-1	-	-	TRBV4-2	13	TGTGCCAGCAGCCAAACTCCCAACACTGAAGCTTTCTTT	CASSQTPNTEAFF
TRBJ2-5	-	-	TRBV7-2	13	TGTGCCAGCAGCTCGGGACTTTCGGAGACCCAGTACTTC	CASSSGLSETQYF
TRBJ2-2	-	-	TRBV29-1	13	TGCAGCGTCGACACAGGGTACACCGGGGAGCTGTTTTTT	CSVDTGYTGELFF
TRBJ2-3	-	-	TRBV18	12	TGTGCCAGCTCACTCTACGGAGATACGCAGTATTTT	CASSLYGDTQYF
TRBJ2-7	-	-	TRBV30	12	TGTGCCTGGAGTGGAGGCGGCTACGAGCAGTACTTC	CAWSGGGYEQYF
TRBJ2-7	-	-	TRBV10-3	15	TGTGCCATCAGTGAGTCTAGCAGGGGCGTCTACGAGCAGTACTTC	CAISESSRGVYEQYF
TRBJ2-3	-	-	TRBV5-1	14	TGCGCCAGCGGATCTCCAGGGTGGACAGATACGCAGTATTTT	CASGSPGWTDTQYF
TRBJ1-2	TRBD1	-	TRBV29-1	13	TGCAGCGTTGAAGTTACAGGGGCCAATGGCTACACCTTC	CSVEVTGANGYTF
TRBJ1-2	-	-	TRBV6-5	15	TGTGCCAGCAGTACCACGACAGGCTTGAACTATGGCTACACCTTC	CASSTTTGLNYGYTF
TRBJ2-1	-	few	TRBV7-2	15	TGTGCCAGCAGCTTCTCAACTACGTCTGGCCATGAGCAGTTCTTC	CASSFSTTSGHEQFF
TRBJ1-1	-	-	TRBV7-2	13	TGTGCCAGCAGCTTAGTGCAGGGTACTGAAGCTTTCTTT	CASSLVQGTEAFF
TRBJ1-1	TRBD1	-	TRBV7-6	14	TGTGCCAGCAGTTTTTCACAGGGGGGGCATGAAGCTTTCTTT	CASSFSQGGHEAFF
TRBJ2-1	TRBD2	-	TRBV4-3	16	TGCGCCAGCAGCCAAGCGCTAGCGGGGGGGTACAATGAGCAGTTCTTC	CASSQALAGGYNEQFF
TRBJ1-2	TRBD1	once	TRBV5-5	14	TGTGCCAGCAGCGGGGGGACAGCCAGGGACGGCTACACCTTC	CASSGGTARDGYTF
TRBJ2-3	-	-	TRBV18	15	TGTGCCAGCTCACCCTCTTGGCCTAGCACAGATACGCAGTATTTT	CASSPSWPSTDTQYF